The subject of this entry is one T cell receptor beta chain. The data stem from a study of cytomegalovirus exposure and HLA in healthy donors. Amplification used 60 Vbeta primers and 13 Jbeta primers. Assay used: immunoSEQ multiplex PCR; TCRdb lists only in-frame clones, some missing. The sample yields more than 95,000 clones, around 85% seen once. V was clipped by 4 bases and J by 4 bases, with 19 bases between them. This CDR3 spans 16 amino acids. CDR1 SGHAT and CDR2 FQNNGV come from the germline V gene. Sequencing was carried out using PBMCs. This clonotype originated in a man younger than 35 in good health and CMV-seropositive. The rearrangement uses TRBV11-2 and TRBJ1-1; D perhaps matches TRBD1 (6 bases). Here the CDR3 DNA reads TGTGCCAGCAGCTCGAGGCCCCAGGGGCCTGGCACTGAAGCTTTCTTT. Protein: CASSSRPQGPGTEAFF.